This is a list of T cell receptor beta chains from one sample in a study of T cells after yellow fever vaccination. One entry per CDR3 protein results from TCRdb running MiXCR on the 5' RACE reads. The sample contains hundreds of thousands of distinct CDR3 sequences, roughly 12% of which appear only once. This material consisted of PBMCs, taken on the day of the yellow fever booster vaccination. All receptors come from a man aged 30 to 39 who received the YFV17D yellow fever vaccine. CDR3s include the opening cysteine and the closing phenylalanine or tryptophan. A D gene is named only where the DNA matches it firmly. The size of a clone is reported for some rows only, either as once, few or many, or as a class for expanded clones.

clone size	V gene	D gene	J gene	CDR3 protein	CDR3 DNA
.	TRBV5-1	TRBD1	TRBJ2-7	CASSSSGTGGLYEQYF	TGCGCCAGCAGCTCTTCGGGGACAGGGGGCCTCTACGAGCAGTACTTC
few	TRBV15	.	TRBJ2-7	CATTDAGTPSYEQYF	TGTGCCACCACCGACGCCGGGACCCCCTCCTACGAGCAGTACTTC
.	TRBV9	.	TRBJ1-1	CASSGGSKGEAFF	TGTGCCAGCAGCGGTGGGTCAAAGGGTGAAGCTTTCTTT
.	TRBV5-1	TRBD1	TRBJ2-1	CATTGDNYNEQFF	TGCGCCACGACAGGGGACAACTACAATGAGCAGTTCTTC
.	TRBV7-9	.	TRBJ2-1	CASSPGGGIGTYNEQFF	TGTGCCAGCAGCCCAGGTGGGGGGATTGGGACCTACAATGAGCAGTTCTTC
few	TRBV5-6	.	TRBJ2-1	CASSFHGDEQFF	TGTGCCAGCAGCTTCCATGGAGATGAGCAGTTCTTC
.	TRBV20-1	.	TRBJ2-3	CSASAPSGVITDTQYF	TGCAGTGCTAGTGCCCCCTCGGGTGTGATCACAGATACGCAGTATTTT
.	TRBV6-2/TRBV6-3	TRBD1	TRBJ1-6	CAESRQGNSPLHF	TGTGCCGAAAGTCGACAGGGAAATTCACCCCTCCACTTT
few	TRBV5-1	.	TRBJ2-1	CASSQGRFPQGYEQFF	TGCGCCAGCAGCCAAGGTAGATTCCCCCAGGGCTATGAGCAGTTCTTC
.	TRBV29-1	TRBD2	TRBJ2-1	CSVEGEGSSYNEQFF	TGCAGCGTTGAAGGGGAGGGAAGCTCCTACAATGAGCAGTTCTTC
.	TRBV28	.	TRBJ2-1	CASSLHGSYNEQFF	TGTGCCAGCAGTTTACACGGCTCCTACAATGAGCAGTTCTTC
few	TRBV5-6	TRBD1	TRBJ2-5	CASSLGQGVQETQYF	TGTGCCAGCAGCTTAGGACAGGGGGTCCAAGAGACCCAGTACTTC
few	TRBV12-3/TRBV12-4	.	TRBJ2-3	CASSFATSTDTQYF	TGTGCCAGCAGTTTTGCCACGAGCACAGATACGCAGTATTTT
.	TRBV30	.	TRBJ2-7	CAWIGGSYEQYF	TGTGCCTGGATAGGCGGCTCCTACGAGCAGTACTTC
few	TRBV4-2	.	TRBJ2-7	CASSAEIPYEQYF	TGTGCCAGCAGCGCGGAGATACCCTACGAGCAGTACTTC
few	TRBV20-1	TRBD2	TRBJ2-7	CSARGSGRPLEQYF	TGCAGTGCTAGAGGTAGCGGGAGGCCCCTCGAGCAGTACTTC
few	TRBV7-8	TRBD2	TRBJ2-5	CASSLEASGISESRETQYF	TGTGCCAGCAGCTTAGAAGCTAGCGGGATCTCCGAGAGTCGAGAGACCCAGTACTTC
.	TRBV3-1	.	TRBJ2-1	CASSQDVGYNEQFF	TGTGCCAGCAGCCAAGATGTCGGTTACAATGAGCAGTTCTTC
.	TRBV6-5	.	TRBJ2-7	CASSFGGAGGYEQYF	TGTGCCAGCAGTTTCGGCGGGGCGGGTGGCTACGAGCAGTACTTC
.	TRBV24-1	TRBD1	TRBJ2-3	CATSDARTGDLDTQYF	TGTGCCACCAGTGATGCTCGGACAGGGGACTTAGATACGCAGTATTTT
many	TRBV12-3/TRBV12-4	.	TRBJ2-2	CASSRGPGELFF	TGTGCCAGCAGTAGGGGACCCGGGGAGCTGTTTTTT
.	TRBV28	TRBD1	TRBJ2-3	CASSPQGQTNRDTQYF	TGTGCCAGCAGTCCCCAGGGACAGACCAACCGAGATACGCAGTATTTT
.	TRBV9	.	TRBJ2-3	CASSVSGTDTQYF	TGTGCCAGCAGCGTAAGCGGCACAGATACGCAGTATTTT
few	TRBV4-3	TRBD1	TRBJ1-1	CASSQAGQPEAFF	TGCGCCAGCAGCCAGGCGGGACAGCCTGAAGCTTTCTTT